Reported below is one TCR beta chain. The target antigen is unknown. Sequenced by immunoSEQ multiplex PCR; TCRdb stores in-frame clones only, minus some. The sample includes around 24,000 clones, 65% to 85% seen only once; the top ten take about 15%. This CDR3 comprises 13 residues. Germline-derived CDR1 and CDR2 are SGHVS and FNYEAQ. The V gene lost 0 bases and the J gene lost 3 bases, with 5 bases spanning the gap. The data were taken from a study of vaccination effects on CD4 cells after COVID-19. Study summary: Two convalescent donors provided samples 16 days and one week before vaccination.

Expansion of antigen-specific CD4+ T cells with viral peptide pools was carried out by the ViraFEST assay before sequencing. At the end of roughly 9 days of culture, CD4+ T cells were isolated. Infection dated between March and December 2020, before the Alpha, Beta and Delta variants reached the United States. The culture medium for a few million PBMC per well included roughly 10 IU/ml IL-2 and roughly 10 ug/ml peptides. Both day 3 and day 7 saw half the medium replaced with IL-2 medium. Study observations and caveats: New vaccine-induced clones dominated convalescents' post-vaccine spike-reactive clones.

The genes are TRBV7-6 and TRBJ2-5, with D unresolved. This receptor was identified in a human donor who had a prior SARS-CoV-2 infection. The sequenced sample was CD4+ T cells from PBMCs cultured with SARS-CoV-2 spike peptides, obtained before COVID-19 vaccination. CDR3 coding DNA: TGTGCCAGCAGCTTAGCGCTAAAAGAGACCCAGTACTTC. Encoded protein: CASSLALKETQYF.